This T cell receptor beta chain was identified during a study of cytomegalovirus exposure and HLA in healthy donors. The germline V gene has CDR1 SGDLS and CDR2 YYNGEE. The V end lost 2 bases, the J end lost 6 bases, and 8 bases lay between the germline ends. The CDR3 has 13 residues. Vbeta (60) and Jbeta (13) primers were used in the PCR. Assay: immunoSEQ multiplex PCR; the TCRdb copy retains only in-frame clones and omits some. The sample carries fewer than 250,000 clones, 80% recorded once. The chain joins TRBV9 to TRBJ2-2; no firm D call. The TCR sequence derives from a middle-aged woman in good health and CMV-seronegative. Sequencing input: PBMCs. The CDR3 DNA is TGTGCCAGCAGCGTTCAAGCCGCCGGGGAGCTGTTTTTT. This encodes CASSVQAAGELFF. Filled out from reference TRBV9 and TRBJ2-2, the complete variable domain reads DSGVTQTPKHLITATGQRVTLRCSPRSGDLSVYWYQQSLDQGLQFLIQYYNGEERAKGNILERFSAQQFPDLHSELNLSSLELGDSALYFCASSVQAAGELFFGEGSRLTVL.